This T cell receptor (beta chain) was sequenced in a study of regulatory T cells in long-lasting Graves disease. This clonotype turned up a few times. Time point given: newly diagnosed GD, antithyroid drugs for less than 3 months. PBMC RNA was the source of the TCR library. Through Arm-PCR of CDR3 regions and iRepertoire HTBI primers, TCR beta libraries were built. TCRdb independently ran MiXCR on the multiplex PCR reads; one entry per CDR3 protein. The table has 400,000 to 500,000 distinct CDR3 sequences, 12% to 15% seen once. Germline V gene data show CDR1 as KGHSH and CDR2 as LQKENI. Trimming cost V 1 base and J 2 bases; bases outside gene matches: 2. This CDR3 comprises 15 residues. The same sample was also used in a study of T cells in Graves' hyperthyroidism and ophthalmopathy. That paper adds: With the HTBI primer set, the TCR CDR3 went through a first round of RT-PCR. Blood also showed most of the thyroid clonotypes that were expanded above 0.001.

The sample consisted of peripheral blood mononuclear cells (PBMCs), taken at new diagnosis, from a patient treated with antithyroid drugs. The rearrangement joins TRBV18 to TRBJ2-5; TRBD1 matches at 9 bases. This TCR was sampled from a woman aged 45 to 65 with Graves disease. The CDR3 DNA follows: TGTGCCAGCTCACCACAGGGACAGGGACAAGAGACCCAGTACTTC. As protein: CASSPQGQGQETQYF.